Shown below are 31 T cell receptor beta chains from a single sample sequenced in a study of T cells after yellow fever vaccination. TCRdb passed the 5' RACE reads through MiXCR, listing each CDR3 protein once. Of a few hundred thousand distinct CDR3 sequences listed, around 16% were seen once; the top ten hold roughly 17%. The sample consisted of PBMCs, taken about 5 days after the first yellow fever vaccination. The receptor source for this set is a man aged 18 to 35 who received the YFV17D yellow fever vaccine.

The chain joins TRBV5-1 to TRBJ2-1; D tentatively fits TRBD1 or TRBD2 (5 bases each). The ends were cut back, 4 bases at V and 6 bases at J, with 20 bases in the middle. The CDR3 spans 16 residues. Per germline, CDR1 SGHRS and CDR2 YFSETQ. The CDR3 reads CASSLPIRGAGNEQFF. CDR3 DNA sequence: TGCGCCAGCAGCCTACCCATTAGGGGCGCGGGCAATGAGCAGTTCTTC.

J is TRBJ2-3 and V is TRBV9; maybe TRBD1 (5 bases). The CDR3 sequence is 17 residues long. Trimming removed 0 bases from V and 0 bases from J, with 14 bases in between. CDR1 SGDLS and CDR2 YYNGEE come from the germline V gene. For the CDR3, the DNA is TGTGCCAGCAGCGTAGCTGGGGCGGTGCCTAGCACAGATACGCAGTATTTT. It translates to CASSVAGAVPSTDTQYF.

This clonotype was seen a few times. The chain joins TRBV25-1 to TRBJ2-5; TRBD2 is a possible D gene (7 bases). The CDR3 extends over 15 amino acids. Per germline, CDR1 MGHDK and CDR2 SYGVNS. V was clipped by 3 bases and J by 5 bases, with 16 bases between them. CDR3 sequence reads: CASSEWGGVDETQYF. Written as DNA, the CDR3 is TGTGCCAGCAGTGAGTGGGGGGGCGTTGATGAGACCCAGTACTTC.

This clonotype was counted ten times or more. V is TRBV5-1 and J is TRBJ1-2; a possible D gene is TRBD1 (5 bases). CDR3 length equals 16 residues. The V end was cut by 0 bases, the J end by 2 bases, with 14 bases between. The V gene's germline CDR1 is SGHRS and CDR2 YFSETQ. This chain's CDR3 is CASSLVSGGSNYGYTF. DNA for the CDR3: TGCGCCAGCAGCTTGGTGTCGGGGGGATCCAACTATGGCTACACCTTC.

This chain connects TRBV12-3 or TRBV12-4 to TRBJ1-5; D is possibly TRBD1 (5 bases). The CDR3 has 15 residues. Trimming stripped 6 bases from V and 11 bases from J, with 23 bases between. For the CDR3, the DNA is TGTGCCAGCAGCCGGACCGGGACTGTCCTTCGGGCCCAGCATTTT. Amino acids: CASSRTGTVLRAQHF.

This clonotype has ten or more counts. The DNA for the CDR3 is TGTGCCAGCTACGTACAGAACACCGGGGAGCTGTTTTTT. This sequence encodes CASYVQNTGELFF. The gene calls are TRBV6-1 and TRBJ2-2; unclear D gene. CDR3 size: 13 residues. Trimming took 8 bases from V and 1 from J, leaving 8 bases between them. Germline CDR1 and CDR2: MNHNS and SASEGT.

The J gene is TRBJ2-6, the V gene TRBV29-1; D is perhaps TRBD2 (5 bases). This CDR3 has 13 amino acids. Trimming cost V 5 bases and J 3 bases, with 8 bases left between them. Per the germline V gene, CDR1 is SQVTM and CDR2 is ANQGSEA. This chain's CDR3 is CSVWRFGANVLTF. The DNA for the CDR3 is TGCAGCGTTTGGAGGTTTGGGGCCAACGTCCTGACTTTC.

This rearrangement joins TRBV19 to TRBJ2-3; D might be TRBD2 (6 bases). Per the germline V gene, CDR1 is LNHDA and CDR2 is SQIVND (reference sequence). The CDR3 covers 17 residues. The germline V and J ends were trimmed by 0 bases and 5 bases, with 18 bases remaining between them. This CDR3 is CASSIDSGTGNKDTQYF. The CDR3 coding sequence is TGTGCCAGTAGTATAGATAGCGGAACAGGTAACAAAGATACGCAGTATTTT.

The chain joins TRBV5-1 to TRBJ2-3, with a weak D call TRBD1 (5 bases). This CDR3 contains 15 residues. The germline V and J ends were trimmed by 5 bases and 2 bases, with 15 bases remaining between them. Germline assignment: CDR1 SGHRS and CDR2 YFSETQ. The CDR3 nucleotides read TGCGCCAGCAGTATCGACAGATCTCTCACAGATACGCAGTATTTT. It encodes CASSIDRSLTDTQYF.

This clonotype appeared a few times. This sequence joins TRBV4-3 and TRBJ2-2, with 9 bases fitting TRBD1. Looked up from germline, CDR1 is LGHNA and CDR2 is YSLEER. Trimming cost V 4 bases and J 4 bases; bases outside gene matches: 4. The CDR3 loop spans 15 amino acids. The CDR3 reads CASSPQTGGTGELFF. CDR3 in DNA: TGCGCCAGCAGCCCCCAGACAGGGGGCACCGGGGAGCTGTTTTTT.

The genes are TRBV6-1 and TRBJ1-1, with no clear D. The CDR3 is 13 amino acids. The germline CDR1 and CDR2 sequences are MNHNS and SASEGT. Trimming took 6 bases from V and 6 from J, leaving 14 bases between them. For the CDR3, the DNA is TGTGCCAGCAGCCCGGCGGGTAGCGCTGAAGCTTTCTTT. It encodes CASSPAGSAEAFF.

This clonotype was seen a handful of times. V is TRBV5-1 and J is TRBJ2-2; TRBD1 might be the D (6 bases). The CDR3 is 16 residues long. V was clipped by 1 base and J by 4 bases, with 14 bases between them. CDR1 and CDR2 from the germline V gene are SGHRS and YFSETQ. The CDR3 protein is CASSLRAGVTTGELFF. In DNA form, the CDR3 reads TGCGCCAGCAGCTTGCGTGCAGGGGTTACCACCGGGGAGCTGTTTTTT.

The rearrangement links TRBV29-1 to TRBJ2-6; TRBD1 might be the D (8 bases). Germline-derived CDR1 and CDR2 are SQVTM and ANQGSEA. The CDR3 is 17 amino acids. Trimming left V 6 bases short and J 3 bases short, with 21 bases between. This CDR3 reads CSVLGGTGIGGANVLTF. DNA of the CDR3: TGCAGCGTCTTGGGGGGGACAGGTATTGGTGGGGCCAACGTCCTGACTTTC.

The CDR3 nucleotides read TGTGCCAGCAGCGCCTCGAGGGGGGCTTGGGAGCAGTACTTC. This encodes CASSASRGAWEQYF. V and J are TRBV7-9 and TRBJ2-7; tentatively, D is TRBD1 or TRBD2 (6 bases each). Germline V gene sequence: CDR1 SEHNR, CDR2 FQNEAQ (reference sequence). The CDR3 length is 14 residues. Trimming left V 5 bases short and J 7 bases short, with 18 bases between. The full variable domain, with the rest looked up from reference TRBV7-9 and TRBJ2-7, is DTGVSQNPRHKITKRGQNVTFRCDPISEHNRLYWYRQTLGQGPEFLTYFQNEAQLEKSRLLSDRFSAERPKGSFSTLEIQRTEQGDSAMYLCASSASRGAWEQYFGPGTRLTVT.

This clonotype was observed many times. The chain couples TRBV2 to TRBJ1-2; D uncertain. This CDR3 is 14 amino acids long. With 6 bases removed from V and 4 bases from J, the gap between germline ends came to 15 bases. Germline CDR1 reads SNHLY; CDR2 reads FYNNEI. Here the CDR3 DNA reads TGTGCCAGCAGCTTATCGGGAGTTCCCTATGGCTACACCTTC. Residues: CASSLSGVPYGYTF.

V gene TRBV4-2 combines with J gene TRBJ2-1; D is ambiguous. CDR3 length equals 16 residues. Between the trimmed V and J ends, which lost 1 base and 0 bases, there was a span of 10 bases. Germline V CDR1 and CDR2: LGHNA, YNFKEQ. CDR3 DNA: TGTGCCAGCAGCCAAGCTGGAACCCGCTCCTACAATGAGCAGTTCTTC. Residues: CASSQAGTRSYNEQFF.

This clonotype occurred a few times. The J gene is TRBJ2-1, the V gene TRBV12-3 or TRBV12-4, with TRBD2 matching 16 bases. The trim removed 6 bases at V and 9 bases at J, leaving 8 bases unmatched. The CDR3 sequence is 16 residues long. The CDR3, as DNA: TGTGCCAGCAGCCAGGGACTAGCGGGGGGGCCTGGTGAGCAGTTCTTC. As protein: CASSQGLAGGPGEQFF.

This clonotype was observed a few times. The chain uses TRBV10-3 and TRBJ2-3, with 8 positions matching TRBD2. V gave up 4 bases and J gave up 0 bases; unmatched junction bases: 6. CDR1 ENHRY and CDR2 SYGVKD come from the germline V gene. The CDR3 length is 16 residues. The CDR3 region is CAISVLAGTSTDTQYF. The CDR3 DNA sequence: TGTGCCATCAGTGTTCTAGCGGGTACTAGCACAGATACGCAGTATTTT.

The CDR3 spells CASSKGEGPITLNQPQHF. In DNA form, the CDR3 reads TGTGCCAGCAGCAAAGGTGAAGGGCCGATTACACTCAATCAGCCCCAGCATTTT. This chain joins TRBV21-1 and TRBJ1-5. TRBV21-1 is a documented pseudogene. This CDR3 has 18 amino acids.

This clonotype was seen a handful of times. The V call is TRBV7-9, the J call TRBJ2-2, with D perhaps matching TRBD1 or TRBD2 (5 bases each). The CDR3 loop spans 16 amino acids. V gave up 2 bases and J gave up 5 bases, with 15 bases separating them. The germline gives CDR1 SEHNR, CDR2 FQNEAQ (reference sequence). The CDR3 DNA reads TGTGCCAGCAGCTTACTTTGGAGAGGGGATACCGGGGAGCTGTTTTTT. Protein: CASSLLWRGDTGELFF.

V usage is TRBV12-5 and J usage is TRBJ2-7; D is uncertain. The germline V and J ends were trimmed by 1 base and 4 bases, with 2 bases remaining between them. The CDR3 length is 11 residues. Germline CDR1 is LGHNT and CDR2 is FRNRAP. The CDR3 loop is CASGLGYEQYV. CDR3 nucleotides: TGTGCTAGTGGTTTGGGGTACGAGCAGTACGTC.

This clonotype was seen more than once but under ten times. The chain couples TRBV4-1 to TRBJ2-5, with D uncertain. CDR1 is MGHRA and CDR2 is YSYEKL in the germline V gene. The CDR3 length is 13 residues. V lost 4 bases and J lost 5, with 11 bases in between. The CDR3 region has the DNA TGCGCCAGCAGCCCGTTACCGAGGGAGACCCAGTACTTC. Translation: CASSPLPRETQYF.

CDR3 bases: TGTGCCAGTTTAGCGGGGGCCCCGGGCGGGGAGCTGTTTTTT. Amino acid sequence: CASLAGAPGGELFF. The chain carries TRBV19 and TRBJ2-2; 9 nucleotides agree with TRBD2. J was trimmed by 7 bases and V by 8 bases; bases with no gene match: 8. This CDR3 contains 14 residues. Per the germline V gene, CDR1 is LNHDA and CDR2 is SQIVND (reference sequence).

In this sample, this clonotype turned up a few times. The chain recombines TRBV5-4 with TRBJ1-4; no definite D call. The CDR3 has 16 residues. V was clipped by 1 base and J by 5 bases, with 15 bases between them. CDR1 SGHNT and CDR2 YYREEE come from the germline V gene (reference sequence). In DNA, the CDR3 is TGTGCCAGCAGCTTGAAGGTTGCTGGCGGGAATGAAAAACTGTTTTTT. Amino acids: CASSLKVAGGNEKLFF.

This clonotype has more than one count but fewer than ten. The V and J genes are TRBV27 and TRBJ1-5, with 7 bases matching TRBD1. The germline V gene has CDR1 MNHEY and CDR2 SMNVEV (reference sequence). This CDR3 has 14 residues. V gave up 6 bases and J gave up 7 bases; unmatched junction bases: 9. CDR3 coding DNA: TGTGCCAGCAGCCTAACACAGGGGAGGCAGCCCCAGCATTTT. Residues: CASSLTQGRQPQHF.

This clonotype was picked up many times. CDR3 loop: CASSQGGWANTEAFF. Here the CDR3 DNA reads TGCGCCAGCAGCCAAGGGGGGTGGGCGAACACTGAAGCTTTCTTT. The chain carries TRBV4-1 and TRBJ1-1; possible D gene TRBD1, 5 bases. This CDR3 contains 15 residues. Trimming pared 1 base from V and 1 base from J, leaving 10 bases between. Germline V gene data show CDR1 as MGHRA and CDR2 as YSYEKL.

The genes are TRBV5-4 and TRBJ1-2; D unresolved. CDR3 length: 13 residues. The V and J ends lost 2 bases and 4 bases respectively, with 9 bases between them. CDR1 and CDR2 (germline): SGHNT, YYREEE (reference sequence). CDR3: CASSLTDPYGYTF. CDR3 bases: TGTGCCAGCAGCTTAACGGACCCCTATGGCTACACCTTC.

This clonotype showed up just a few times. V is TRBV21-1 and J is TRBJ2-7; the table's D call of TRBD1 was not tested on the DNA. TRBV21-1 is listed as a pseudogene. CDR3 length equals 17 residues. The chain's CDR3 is CASSKCYRGRLTYEQYF. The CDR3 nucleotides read TGTGCCAGCAGCAAATGCTACCGGGGGCGTCTGACCTACGAGCAGTACTTC.

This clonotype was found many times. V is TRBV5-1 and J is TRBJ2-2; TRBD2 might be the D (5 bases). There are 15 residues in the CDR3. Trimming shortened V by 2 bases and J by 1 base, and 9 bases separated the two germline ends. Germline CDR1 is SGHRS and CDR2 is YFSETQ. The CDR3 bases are TGCGCCAGCAGCTTAATCGAGGGGAACACCGGGGAGCTGTTTTTT. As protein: CASSLIEGNTGELFF.

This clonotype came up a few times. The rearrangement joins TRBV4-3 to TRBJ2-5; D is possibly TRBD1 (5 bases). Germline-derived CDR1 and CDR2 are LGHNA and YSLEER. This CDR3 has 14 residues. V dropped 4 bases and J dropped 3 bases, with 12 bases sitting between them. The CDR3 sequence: CASSLRGKEETQYF. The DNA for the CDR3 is TGCGCCAGCAGCCTAAGGGGCAAGGAAGAGACCCAGTACTTC.

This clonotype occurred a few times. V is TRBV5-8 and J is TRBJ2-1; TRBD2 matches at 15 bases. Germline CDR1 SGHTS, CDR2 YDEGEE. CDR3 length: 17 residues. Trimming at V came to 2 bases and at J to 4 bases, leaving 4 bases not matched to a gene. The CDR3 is CASSFGLAGGFYNEQFF. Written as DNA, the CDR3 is TGTGCCAGCAGCTTTGGACTAGCGGGGGGGTTTTACAATGAGCAGTTCTTC. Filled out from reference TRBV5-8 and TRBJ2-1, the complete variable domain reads EAGVTQSPTHLIKTRGQQATLRCSPISGHTSVYWYQQALGLGLQFLLWYDEGEERNRGNFPPRFSGRQFPNYSSELNVNALELEDSALYLCASSFGLAGGFYNEQFFGPGTRLTVL.